The rows below give T cell receptor beta chains drawn from one sample of a study of shared clonotypes between healthy human individuals. The data were produced by immunoSEQ multiplex PCR, yet TCRdb's version contains in-frame clones alone and is incomplete. The table includes under 2,500,000 clones, approximately 94% detected once. The sequencing input was naive CD4+ T cells sorted from blood. The receptor set was obtained from a young man in good health. Each CDR3 is given with its conserved first and last residue. A D gene is named only where the DNA matches it firmly. Clone size is shown for a subset of rows, as once, few, many or a class of expanded clone.

CDR3aa	CDR3nt	abundance	len	v_gene	j_gene	d_gene
CASSLRGQGTADTQYF	TGTGCCAGCAGCTTAAGGGGACAGGGAACGGCAGATACGCAGTATTTT	.	16	TRBV7-3	TRBJ2-3	TRBD1
CASSDRTGQAGNEQYF	TGTGCCAGCAGTGACCGGACAGGCCAAGCTGGGAACGAGCAGTACTTC	.	16	TRBV6-1	TRBJ2-7	TRBD1
CAWRGGPYGYTF	TGTGCCTGGAGAGGGGGGCCCTATGGCTACACCTTC	.	12	TRBV30	TRBJ1-2	.
CAITDGVYEQYF	TGTGCCATCACCGACGGGGTCTACGAGCAGTACTTC	.	12	TRBV10-3	TRBJ2-7	.
CASRSTGTANTGELFF	TGCGCCAGCAGAAGCACCGGGACAGCGAACACCGGGGAGCTGTTTTTT	.	16	TRBV4-1	TRBJ2-2	TRBD1
CASSPSSSGNTIYF	TGTGCCAGCAGTCCGTCTAGCTCTGGAAACACCATATATTTT	.	14	TRBV6-5	TRBJ1-3	.
CASSRPSGKYNEQFF	TGTGCCAGCAGCCGGCCTAGCGGGAAATACAATGAGCAGTTCTTC	.	15	TRBV6-5	TRBJ2-1	TRBD2
CASRLLGETQYF	TGTGCCAGCAGGCTTTTGGGGGAGACCCAGTACTTC	once	12	TRBV7-2	TRBJ2-5	.
CASSYEGAPHQPQHF	TGCGCCAGCAGCTATGAGGGGGCGCCCCATCAGCCCCAGCATTTT	.	15	TRBV5-1	TRBJ1-5	TRBD1
CASKPGLADEKLFF	TGCGCCAGTAAACCGGGGCTAGCGGATGAAAAACTGTTTTTT	.	14	TRBV4-3	TRBJ1-4	.
CASGPGEAGNTIYF	TGTGCTAGTGGTCCAGGGGAGGCTGGAAACACCATATATTTT	.	14	TRBV12-5	TRBJ1-3	.
CASSHGVLFNRGESYNEQFF	TGCGCCAGCAGCCATGGAGTTCTTTTTAACAGGGGAGAATCCTACAATGAGCAGTTCTTC	.	20	TRBV4-1	TRBJ2-1	TRBD1
CASTPTKETQYF	TGTGCCAGCACTCCTACGAAGGAGACCCAGTACTTC	.	12	TRBV2	TRBJ2-5	.
CASSPGDRRAYEQYF	TGTGCCAGTAGTCCAGGGGACAGGCGGGCCTACGAGCAGTACTTC	.	15	TRBV19	TRBJ2-7	TRBD1
CASRTGQGEKLFF	TGTGCCAGCAGGACAGGGCAAGGTGAAAAACTGTTTTTT	.	13	TRBV6-5	TRBJ1-4	TRBD1
CAWKRWGQTNSPLHF	TGTGCCTGGAAACGATGGGGACAGACTAATTCACCCCTCCACTTT	.	15	TRBV30	TRBJ1-6	TRBD1
CASSSASYNSPLHF	TGTGCCAGCAGCTCCGCGTCCTATAATTCACCCCTCCACTTT	.	14	TRBV27	TRBJ1-6	.
CASSLTGAPQETQYF	TGCGCCAGCAGCCTGACAGGGGCCCCCCAAGAGACCCAGTACTTC	.	15	TRBV5-1	TRBJ2-5	TRBD1
CSVAGQHSGANVLTF	TGCAGCGTTGCAGGACAGCACTCTGGGGCCAACGTCCTGACTTTC	.	15	TRBV29-1	TRBJ2-6	.
CASSQPGTRNSPLHF	TGTGCTAGCAGTCAACCCGGGACACGGAATTCACCCCTCCACTTT	once	15	TRBV6-5	TRBJ1-6	.
CASSLFSLRSPQPQHF	TGTGCCAGCAGTTTATTTTCTCTTCGGAGTCCTCAGCCCCAGCATTTT	.	16	TRBV28	TRBJ1-5	.
CASSLSRGVDTQYF	TGTGCCAGCAGTTTATCGCGGGGTGTAGATACGCAGTATTTT	.	14	TRBV27	TRBJ2-3	.
CASSAIIGSYNSPLHF	TGCGCCAGCAGCGCCATCATCGGCTCCTATAATTCACCCCTCCACTTT	.	16	TRBV5-1	TRBJ1-6	.
CATSLRVPGLETQYF	TGTGCCACCAGCCTTCGAGTCCCGGGTCTAGAGACCCAGTACTTC	.	15	TRBV15	TRBJ2-5	.
CASSAGQGGNTEAFF	TGCGCCAGCAGCGCTGGCCAGGGAGGAAACACTGAAGCTTTCTTT	.	15	TRBV5-1	TRBJ1-1	.
CASSLGRGSNTGELFF	TGCGCCAGCAGCTTGGGTCGGGGATCAAACACCGGGGAGCTGTTTTTT	.	16	TRBV5-1	TRBJ2-2	.
CASSDWREGIF	TGTGCCAGCAGTGATTGGCGGGAGGGCATCTTC	.	11	TRBV6-5	TRBJ2-1	TRBD2
CASSVGTAGQIDTQYF	TGTGCCAGCAGCGTAGGAACGGCGGGACAGATCGATACGCAGTATTTT	.	16	TRBV9	TRBJ2-3	.
CAISEMSSGGALETQYF	TGTGCCATCAGTGAGATGTCTAGCGGGGGGGCGCTGGAGACCCAGTACTTC	.	17	TRBV10-3	TRBJ2-5	TRBD2
CASSPDLPRYNEQFF	TGTGCCAGCAGTCCTGATCTGCCCCGTTACAATGAGCAGTTCTTC	.	15	TRBV27	TRBJ2-1	.
CASSQDVVSSYNEQFF	TGCGCCAGCAGCCAAGATGTAGTGAGCTCCTACAATGAGCAGTTCTTC	.	16	TRBV4-1	TRBJ2-1	.
CAWSGNARESQPQHF	TGTGCCTGGAGTGGGAACGCAAGGGAGAGTCAGCCCCAGCATTTT	.	15	TRBV30	TRBJ1-5	.
CASRNIAEAFF	TGTGCCAGCAGGAACATCGCTGAAGCTTTCTTT	.	11	TRBV28	TRBJ1-1	.
CAIRGDFVANTGELFF	TGTGCCATCAGGGGCGATTTCGTGGCGAACACCGGGGAGCTGTTTTTT	.	16	TRBV10-3	TRBJ2-2	.
CASSIRTTSGRSNEQYF	TGTGCCAGTAGTATCCGCACGACTAGCGGGAGAAGTAACGAGCAGTACTTC	.	17	TRBV19	TRBJ2-7	TRBD2
CASSAGWEYEQYF	TGTGCCAGCAGCGCCGGATGGGAATACGAGCAGTACTTC	.	13	TRBV9	TRBJ2-7	.
CASSLPQGRETQYF	TGTGCCAGCAGTTTACCGCAAGGGCGGGAGACCCAGTACTTC	.	14	TRBV28	TRBJ2-5	.
CASKGGPNEKLFF	TGTGCCAGCAAAGGAGGACCTAATGAAAAACTGTTTTTT	.	13	TRBV28	TRBJ1-4	.
CASRSDLYNSPLHF	TGTGCCAGCAGGTCGGATCTGTATAATTCACCCCTCCACTTT	.	14	TRBV2	TRBJ1-6	.
CASSVTDTEAFF	TGCGCCAGCAGTGTCACCGACACTGAAGCTTTCTTT	.	12	TRBV10-1	TRBJ1-1	.
CASTEGDRLYNEQFF	TGTGCCAGTACCGAGGGGGACAGACTATACAATGAGCAGTTCTTC	.	15	TRBV19	TRBJ2-1	TRBD1
CASSFGPDLVWDTEAFF	TGCGCCAGCAGCTTTGGTCCAGACTTAGTCTGGGACACTGAAGCTTTCTTT	.	17	TRBV5-1	TRBJ1-1	.
CASSLSGFGEAFF	TGTGCCAGCAGCTTATCCGGCTTTGGGGAAGCTTTCTTT	.	13	TRBV11-3	TRBJ1-1	.
CASSVGGGQEGNTIYF	TGTGCCAGCAGCGTCGGTGGGGGTCAGGAAGGAAACACCATATATTTT	.	16	TRBV9	TRBJ1-3	.
CASSDVVETQYF	TGTGCCAGCAGTGACGTGGTAGAGACCCAGTACTTC	.	12	TRBV6-1	TRBJ2-5	.
CASGYDTGELFF	TGTGCCAGCGGGTACGACACCGGGGAGCTGTTTTTT	.	12	TRBV6-1	TRBJ2-2	.
CAISEEGEKLFF	TGTGCCATCAGTGAGGAGGGCGAAAAACTGTTTTTT	once	12	TRBV10-3	TRBJ1-4	.
CASSPTTGQRANYGYTF	TGCGCCAGCAGCCCTACGACAGGGCAAAGGGCTAACTATGGCTACACCTTC	.	17	TRBV5-1	TRBJ1-2	TRBD1
CATPASGQNYGYTF	TGTGCCACCCCCGCTTCTGGACAGAACTATGGCTACACCTTC	.	14	TRBV28	TRBJ1-2	.
CASSHGTAPYEQYF	TGTGCCAGCAGCCACGGGACGGCCCCCTACGAGCAGTACTTC	.	14	TRBV4-2	TRBJ2-7	.
CASSPQGSSYEQYF	TGTGCCAGCAGCCCTCAGGGGAGCTCCTACGAGCAGTACTTC	.	14	TRBV5-4	TRBJ2-7	.
CASRDRGLFQYF	TGTGCCAGCAGAGACAGGGGGCTTTTTCAGTACTTC	.	12	TRBV2	TRBJ2-4	TRBD1
CASSREGNSPLHF	TGTGCCAGCAGCCGGGAAGGCAATTCACCCCTCCACTTT	.	13	TRBV7-9	TRBJ1-6	.
CASSPKARQDSNTGELFF	TGTGCCAGCAGCCCCAAGGCCCGACAGGATTCGAACACCGGGGAGCTGTTTTTT	.	18	TRBV7-2	TRBJ2-2	.